Here is one T cell receptor beta chain with its context. Only in-frame clones appear in the TCRdb table, and some are missing; sequencing was by immunoSEQ multiplex PCR. In the table there are around 100,000 clones, about 86% of which are singletons. This CDR3 contains 12 residues. Germline V lookup: CDR1 KGHSH, CDR2 LQKENI. This record belongs to a study of T cell clones after liver transplantation. The clonotype was recovered from a human patient who received a liver transplant. Some T cells could come from the graft donor. The sequenced sample was CD4+ T cells from blood, obtained around 50 months after liver transplant. The V call is TRBV18, the J call TRBJ1-1; D is ambiguous. The CDR3 region has the DNA TGTGTCACCGGCGGCATAAACACTGAAGCTTTCTTT. Protein: CVTGGINTEAFF. The full variable domain, rest sourced from reference TRBV18 and TRBJ1-1, is NAGVMQNPRHLVRRRGQEARLRCSPMKGHSHVYWYRQLPEEGLKFMVYLQKENIIDESGMPKERFSAEFPKEGPSILRIQQVVRGDSAAYFCVTGGINTEAFFGQGTRLTVV.